What follows are 8 T cell receptor beta chains derived from one specimen sequenced in a study of T cells in Graves' hyperthyroidism and ophthalmopathy. Regions amplified from RNA transcripts were the TCR beta CDR3 regions. An initial round of RT-PCR targeting the TCR CDR3 relied on the HTBI primer set. TCRdb ran MiXCR on the multiplex PCR reads and lists one entry per CDR3 protein. The sample holds approximately 260,000 distinct CDR3 sequences, roughly 15% seen once. The sample comprised blood. The receptors derive from a woman aged 45-65 years with Graves' hyperthyroidism that later progressed to Graves' ophthalmopathy.

In the case of this clonotype: This may be a read error, as it is one base from a much larger clone. This chain uses TRBV6-1 with TRBJ2-2; D not certain. The germline gives CDR1 MNHNS, CDR2 SASEGT. Trimming took 11 bases from V and 6 from J, leaving 16 bases between them. The CDR3 is 13 amino acids. This CDR3 reads CAGKELMAGELFF. CDR3 sequence (DNA): TGTGCCGGCAAAGAGCTGATGGCCGGGGAGCTGTTTTTT.

The table lists this clonotype with many counts. The V call is TRBV7-9, the J call TRBJ2-1; possible D gene TRBD2, 6 bases. Per the germline V gene, CDR1 is SEHNR and CDR2 is FQNEAQ (reference sequence). CDR3 size: 15 residues. Trimming took 6 bases from V and 4 from J, leaving 16 bases between them. The CDR3 bases are TGTGCCAGCAGACGGGACTCCAGCTATTACAATGAGCAGTTCTTC. It specifies CASRRDSSYYNEQFF.

This clonotype was seen ten or more times. The CDR3 DNA is TGTGCCAGCAGGGGACTAGCGGGAGTGAAAGATACGCAGTATTTT. Residues: CASRGLAGVKDTQYF. The rearrangement joins TRBV2 to TRBJ2-3; 14 nucleotides match TRBD2. CDR3 length: 15 residues. CDR1 is SNHLY, CDR2 FYNNEI, per germline. The ends lost 6 bases at V and 5 bases at J; junction bases unmatched: 4.

The chain carries TRBV19 and TRBJ2-7, with D tentatively TRBD2 (5 bases). CDR3 length equals 12 residues. V lost 2 bases and J 6 bases, leaving 8 bases between the germline ends. Germline CDR1 is LNHDA and CDR2 is SQIVND (reference sequence). The CDR3 DNA reads as TGTGCCAGTAGTATATCGGGGTCCGAGCAGTACTTC. It codes for CASSISGSEQYF. Filled out from reference TRBV19 and TRBJ2-7, the complete variable domain reads DGGITQSPKYLFRKEGQNVTLSCEQNLNHDAMYWYRQDPGQGLRLIYYSQIVNDFQKGDIAEGYSVSREKKESFPLTVTSAQKNPTAFYLCASSISGSEQYFGPGTRLTVT.

With respect to this clonotype: This may stem from a read error, because a much larger clone lies one nucleotide away. The chain recombines TRBV3-1 with TRBJ2-5; TRBD2 agrees at 9 bases. V lost 4 bases to trimming and J lost 9 bases; unmatched junction nucleotides: 9. Germline CDR1 reads LGHDT; CDR2 reads YNNKEL (reference sequence). CDR3 size: 14 residues. The CDR3 coding sequence is TGTGCCAGCAGCCTTGGGACTAGCAGGGTGGCCCAGTACTTC. Translation: CASSLGTSRVAQYF.

This clonotype was detected ten times or more. The J gene is TRBJ2-1, the V gene TRBV5-1; D perhaps matches TRBD2 (7 bases). Germline lookup yields CDR1 SGHRS and CDR2 YFSETQ. The V end was cut by 4 bases, the J end by 1 base, with 15 bases between. This CDR3 spans 16 amino acids. CDR3 in DNA: TGCGCCAGCAGCCCGCGGGGGCCCTCTTCCTACAATGAGCAGTTCTTC. Protein sequence: CASSPRGPSSYNEQFF.

This clonotype was observed a few times. J is TRBJ1-1 and V is TRBV10-3; the D is unclear. Germline loops: CDR1 ENHRY, CDR2 SYGVKD. The length of the CDR3 is 12 residues. Between the trimmed V and J ends, which lost 4 bases and 7 bases, there was a span of 10 bases. CDR3 residues: CAISALSREAFF. CDR3 sequence (DNA): TGTGCCATCAGTGCCTTGAGTCGTGAAGCTTTCTTT.

At least ten counts were recorded for this clonotype. V is TRBV6-1 and J is TRBJ2-7, with D uncertain. V lost 5 bases to trimming and J lost 2 bases, with 16 bases between them. Germline-derived CDR1 and CDR2 are MNHNS and SASEGT. This CDR3 spans 15 amino acids. CDR3 in DNA: TGTGCCAGCAGTCCCCGCGGAGAGGTAACCTACGAGCAGTACTTC. Protein product: CASSPRGEVTYEQYF.